The table lists the clone carrying this T cell receptor beta chain with many counts. Antigen specificity is unknown. V was pared by 5 bases and J by 4 bases, with 12 bases between. CDR1 MNHEY and CDR2 SMNVEV come from the germline V gene (reference sequence). The CDR3 contains 14 residues. The source of the sample is a study of T-cell memory formation after mild COVID-19. Study outcomes and limitations: Shrinking CD4+ clones resided mostly in CM and EM, and CD8+ ones in EMRA. Whereas later expanders leaned CD4+, clones contracting day 15 to 85 showed a balanced CD4/CD8 makeup.

MiXCR, applied by TCRdb to the 5' RACE reads, yields one record per CDR3 protein. The table lists about 30,000 distinct CDR3 sequences, 9.5% to 15% of them singletons, with roughly 15% in the top ten. The sequence was collected from an adult woman who had mild COVID-19 (a few samples of this study predate the infection). Cell type and time point are not known. The J gene is TRBJ2-1, the V gene TRBV27, with a weak D call TRBD2 (5 bases). What was sequenced was PBMCs or a T cell subset sorted from them (not recorded which). CDR3 in amino acids: CASSLDSSYNEQFF. The CDR3 DNA reads TGTGCCAGCAGTCTGGACTCGTCTTACAATGAGCAGTTCTTC.